Described below is a single T cell receptor beta chain sequence and its context. No antigen is known for it. CDR3 size: 14 residues. Losses at the gene ends were 4 bases for V and 5 bases for J; bases not matched to a gene: 4. Germline CDR1 reads SGHDT; CDR2 reads YYEEEE. Stated time point: postoperative day 105 after intestinal transplantation (dayNNNN = postoperative day). This entry is derived from a study of graft-versus-host responses after intestinal transplantation. Study-level information: All recipients got anti-thymocyte globulin induction, then tacrolimus and steroids for 2 to 4 years. Study results and limitations: Present in recipient marrow, GvH clones included some that appeared first in ileum or blood. Circulating GvH clone levels at their peak were associated with HvG declines (early post-transplant). Clonal ratios of graft-versus-host to host-versus-graft in allografts were high for patients exhibiting graft-donor T cell macrochimerism.

Some clones are missing from TCRdb's copy, which holds only in-frame ones; the method was immunoSEQ multiplex PCR. The sample holds more than 9,500 clones, approximately 89% seen once. The sequence was collected from a human patient who received an intestinal transplant, so some T cells may come from the graft donor. Sequencing was performed on PBMCs, taken 105 days after intestinal transplantation. The J gene is TRBJ2-5, the V gene TRBV5-6, with 11 bases lining up with TRBD2. CDR3 in amino acids: CASSPTSGVETQYF. DNA for the CDR3: TGTGCCAGCAGCCCGACTAGCGGGGTGGAGACCCAGTACTTC.